This TCR beta chain derives from a study of blood T cell repertoires in COVID-19. Study background: COVID-19 samples collected from the United States, Italy and Spain covered acute and convalescent phases.

Comment on this clone: Its ends do not fully match the called genes, so a read error is possible. The same CDR3 is also encoded by other DNA sequences in this sample.

Patients at the Seattle site were enrolled during active infection and followed longitudinally. Authors' data handling: Nucleated cell number was recorded as an estimate derived from reference gene primer amplification. Clones were read by immunoSEQ multiplex PCR, and TCRdb kept only the in-frame ones, dropping some. Clone size and the V and J calls come from that table; the DNA yielded D and trimming. The table lists fewer than 700,000 clones, roughly 89% of them singletons. The receptor's source is a woman aged 45 to 65 with COVID-19, enrolled during active disease. The source material was peripheral blood.

CDR3 loop: CASSLDRVEQYF. The CDR3, as DNA: TGCGCCAGCAGTTTGGACAGGGTCGAGCAGTACTTC. This sequence joins TRBV5-1 and TRBJ2-7; 8 bases line up with TRBD1. The V gene's germline CDR1 is SGHRS and CDR2 YFSETQ. CDR3 length equals 12 residues.